The 12 T cell receptor beta chains presented below share a single source sample, sequenced in a study of tumor-infiltrating lymphocytes in localized non-small cell lung cancer. The assay was immunoSEQ multiplex PCR, and TCRdb's table has in-frame clones only and misses some. The sample holds around 9,500 clones, 78% seen once. Material for sequencing was lung tumor tissue. The receptors were sampled from a human donor with non-small cell lung cancer.

This CDR3 is CASSEANEQFF. CDR3 DNA: TGTGCCAGCAGCGAAGCCAATGAGCAGTTCTTC. The rearrangement links TRBV11-3 to TRBJ2-1; D not resolved. Germline-derived CDR1 and CDR2 are SGHNT and YENEEA. The CDR3 runs to 11 residues. The V gene lost 5 bases and the J gene lost 6 bases, with 5 bases spanning the gap.

J is TRBJ2-2 and V is TRBV2; D may be TRBD2 (6 bases). The CDR3 covers 14 residues. V was shortened by 6 bases and J by 2 bases, with 10 bases between the two germline ends. CDR1 and CDR2 from the germline V gene are SNHLY and FYNNEI. CDR3 amino acids: CASRPGLNTGELFF. DNA for the CDR3: TGTGCCAGCAGACCGGGACTTAACACCGGGGAGCTGTTTTTT.

The chain uses TRBV7-8 and TRBJ1-2, with TRBD1 matching 7 bases. V lost 4 bases to trimming and J lost 4 bases; unmatched junction nucleotides: 9. Germline CDR1 SGHVS, CDR2 FQNEAQ. The CDR3 runs to 15 residues. The CDR3 reads CASSYGTEPSYGYTF. CDR3 nucleotides: TGTGCCAGCAGCTACGGGACAGAACCCTCCTATGGCTACACCTTC.

V usage is TRBV5-3 and J usage is TRBJ2-7; D uncertain. TRBV5-3 is filed as an ORF, its function uncertain. V shed 0 bases and J shed 1 base, with 17 bases lying between them. This CDR3 comprises 17 residues. This CDR3 is CARSLDSTHHDSYEQYF. The CDR3 DNA reads TGTGCCAGAAGCTTGGACAGTACACACCACGATTCCTACGAGCAGTACTTC.

The genes are TRBV11-3 and TRBJ2-7; 7 nucleotides align to TRBD1. The CDR3 is 13 residues long. Germline CDR1 and CDR2: SGHNT and YENEEA. Trimming cost V 4 bases and J 2 bases; bases outside gene matches: 2. The CDR3 DNA sequence: TGTGCCAGCAGCTGGGACAGTGCCTACGAGCAGTACTTC. Protein: CASSWDSAYEQYF.

This clone was detected a few times. V and J are TRBV28 and TRBJ1-3, with 7 nucleotides matching TRBD1. The length of the CDR3 is 14 residues. Germline assignment: CDR1 MDHEN and CDR2 SYDVKM. With 2 bases clipped from V and 10 bases from J, the junction kept 8 bases outside the gene matches. CDR3 bases: TGTGCCAGCAGTTTAGAGGGGGCCCAGAATACCATATATTTT. Its protein product is CASSLEGAQNTIYF.

The chain combines TRBV5-1 with TRBJ1-6; the D gene is possibly TRBD1 (6 bases). The CDR3 has 16 residues. Germline values: CDR1 SGHRS, CDR2 YFSETQ. V was trimmed by 2 bases and J by 6 bases, leaving 15 bases between them. The chain's CDR3 is CASSFRQVNGNSPLHF. The CDR3 region has the DNA TGCGCCAGCAGCTTCCGACAGGTGAACGGTAATTCACCCCTCCACTTT.

This clone was seen a single time. The chain joins TRBV5-1 to TRBJ2-1, with 7 nucleotides matching TRBD2. This CDR3 contains 19 residues. Germline assignment: CDR1 SGHRS and CDR2 YFSETQ. The trim removed 0 bases at V and 10 bases at J, leaving 22 bases unmatched. CDR3 amino acids: CASSLGKSSAGAGSGEQFF. In DNA form, the CDR3 reads TGCGCCAGCAGCTTGGGTAAATCATCGGCGGGAGCGGGTTCTGGGGAGCAGTTCTTC.

The gene calls are TRBV19 and TRBJ2-2, with a possible D match to TRBD1 (7 bases). Trimming removed 11 bases at V and 4 bases at J, with 11 bases between. CDR1 LNHDA and CDR2 SQIVND come from the germline V gene (reference sequence). The CDR3 runs to 12 residues. The DNA for the CDR3 is TGTGCCGCAGGGGGGAGCACCGGGGAGCTGTTTTTT. Translating gives CAAGGSTGELFF.

This rearrangement joins TRBV27 to TRBJ1-1; D is perhaps TRBD1 (6 bases). Germline V gene lookup returns CDR1 MNHEY and CDR2 SMNVEV (reference sequence). There are 14 residues in the CDR3. The V gene lost 7 bases and the J gene lost 0 bases, with 12 bases spanning the gap. The DNA for the CDR3 is TGTGCCAGCAACCCGGGACACCTGAACACTGAAGCTTTCTTT. Its translation: CASNPGHLNTEAFF.

The V and J genes are TRBV7-2 and TRBJ1-2; D gene uncertain. Trimming cost V 7 bases and J 4 bases, with 19 bases left between them. The length of the CDR3 is 15 residues. CDR1 is SGHTA, CDR2 FQGNSA, per germline. CDR3 nucleotide sequence: TGTGCCAGCACCCGCGGAGGGATTGAAAGCTATGGCTACACCTTC. Translation: CASTRGGIESYGYTF.

This chain links TRBV5-6 with TRBJ1-1; possibly TRBD1 for D (6 bases). This CDR3 contains 15 residues. Germline CDR1 reads SGHDT; CDR2 reads YYEEEE. Trimming left V 2 bases short and J 3 bases short, with 14 bases between. CDR3 residues: CASSFIGGRYTEAFF. CDR3 nucleotide sequence: TGTGCCAGCAGCTTCATTGGGGGCAGGTACACTGAAGCTTTCTTT.